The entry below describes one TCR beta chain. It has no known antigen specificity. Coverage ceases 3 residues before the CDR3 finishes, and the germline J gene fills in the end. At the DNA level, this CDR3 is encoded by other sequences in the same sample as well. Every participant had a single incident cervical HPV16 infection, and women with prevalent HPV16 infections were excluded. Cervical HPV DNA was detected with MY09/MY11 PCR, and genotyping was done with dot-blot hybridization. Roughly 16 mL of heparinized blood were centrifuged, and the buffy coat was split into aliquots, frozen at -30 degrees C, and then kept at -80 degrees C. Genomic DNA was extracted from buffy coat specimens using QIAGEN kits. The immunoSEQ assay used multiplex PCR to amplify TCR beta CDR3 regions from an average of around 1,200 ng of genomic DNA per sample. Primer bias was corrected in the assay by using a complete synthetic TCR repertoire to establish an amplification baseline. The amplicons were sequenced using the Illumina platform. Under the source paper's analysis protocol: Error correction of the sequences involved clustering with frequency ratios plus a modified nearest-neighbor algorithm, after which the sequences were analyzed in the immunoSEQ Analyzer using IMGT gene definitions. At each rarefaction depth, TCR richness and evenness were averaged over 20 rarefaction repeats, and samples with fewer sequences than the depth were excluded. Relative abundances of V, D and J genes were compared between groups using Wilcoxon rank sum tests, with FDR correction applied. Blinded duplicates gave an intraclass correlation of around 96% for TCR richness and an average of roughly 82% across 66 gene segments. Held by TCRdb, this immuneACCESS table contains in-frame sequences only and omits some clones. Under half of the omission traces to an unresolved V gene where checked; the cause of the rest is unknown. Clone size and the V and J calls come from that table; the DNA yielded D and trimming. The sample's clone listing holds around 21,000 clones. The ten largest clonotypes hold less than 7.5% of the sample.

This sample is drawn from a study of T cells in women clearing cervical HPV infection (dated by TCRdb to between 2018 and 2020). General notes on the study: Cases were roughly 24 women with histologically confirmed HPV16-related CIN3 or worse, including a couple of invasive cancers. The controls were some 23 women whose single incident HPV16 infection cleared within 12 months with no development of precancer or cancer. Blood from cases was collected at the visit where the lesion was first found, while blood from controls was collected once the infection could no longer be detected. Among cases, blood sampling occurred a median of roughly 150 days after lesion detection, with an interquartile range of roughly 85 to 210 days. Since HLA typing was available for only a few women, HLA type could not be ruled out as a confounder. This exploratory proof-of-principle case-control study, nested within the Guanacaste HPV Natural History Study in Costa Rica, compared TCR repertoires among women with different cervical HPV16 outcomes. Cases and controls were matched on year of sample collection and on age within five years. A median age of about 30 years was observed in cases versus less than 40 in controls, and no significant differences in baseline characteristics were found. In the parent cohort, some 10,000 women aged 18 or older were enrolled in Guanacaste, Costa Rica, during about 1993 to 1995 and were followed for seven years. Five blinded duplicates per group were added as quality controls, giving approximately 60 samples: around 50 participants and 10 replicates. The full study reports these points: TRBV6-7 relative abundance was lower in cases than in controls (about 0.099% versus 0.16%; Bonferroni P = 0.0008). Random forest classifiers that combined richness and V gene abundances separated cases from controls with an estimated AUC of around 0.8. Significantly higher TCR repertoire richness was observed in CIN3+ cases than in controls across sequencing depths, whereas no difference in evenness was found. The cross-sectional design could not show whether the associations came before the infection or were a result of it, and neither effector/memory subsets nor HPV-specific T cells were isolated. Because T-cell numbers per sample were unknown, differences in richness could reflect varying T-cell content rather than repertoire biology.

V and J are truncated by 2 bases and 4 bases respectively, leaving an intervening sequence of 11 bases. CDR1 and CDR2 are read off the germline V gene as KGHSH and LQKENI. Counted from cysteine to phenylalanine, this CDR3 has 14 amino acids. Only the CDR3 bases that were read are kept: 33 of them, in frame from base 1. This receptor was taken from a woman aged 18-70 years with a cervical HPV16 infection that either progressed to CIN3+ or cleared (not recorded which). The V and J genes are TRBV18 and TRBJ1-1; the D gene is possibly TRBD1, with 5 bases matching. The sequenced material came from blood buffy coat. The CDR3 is CASSPRGEGTEAFF. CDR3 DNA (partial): TGTGCCAGCTCACCAAGGGGCGAGGGCACTGAA.